This entry lists 25 T cell receptor beta chains sequenced from one sample in a study. From the 5' RACE reads, TCRdb called clonotypes with MiXCR, one entry per CDR3 protein. The data hold 60,000 to 65,000 distinct CDR3 sequences, with 20% to 25% observed a single time. The material sequenced was memory CD4+ T cells sorted from a lymph node. The subset denotes: memory CD4+ T cells, CD4+CD45RO+CD25-. The receptors originated from a female donor with breast cancer.

This clonotype came up a few times. The chain is built from TRBV28 and TRBJ2-2, with 8 bases identical to TRBD2. The CDR3 has 15 residues. V dropped 6 bases and J dropped 3; count of bases not matched to a gene: 6. Germline CDR1 reads MDHEN; CDR2 reads SYDVKM. CDR3 sequence (DNA): TGTGCCAGCAGAACCGGGACTAGGGACACCGGGGAGCTGTTTTTT. This codes for CASRTGTRDTGELFF.

As to this clonotype: At one end, the junction sequence differs from germline, possibly due to a read error. The V and J genes are TRBV7-6 and TRBJ1-2, with a weak D call TRBD1 (5 bases). Germline CDR1 SGHVS, CDR2 FNYEAQ. The CDR3 sequence is 14 residues long. The CDR3 region has the DNA TGTGCCAGCAGCGTAGCGCCAGGGAACTATGGCTACACCTTC. It encodes CASSVAPGNYGYTF.

The gene calls are TRBV20-1 and TRBJ2-3; the D gene is possibly TRBD1 (6 bases). CDR3 length equals 12 residues. The V gene lost 6 bases and the J gene lost 6 bases, with 13 bases spanning the gap. The germline gives CDR1 DFQATT, CDR2 SNEGSKA (reference sequence). The CDR3 loop reads CSALQGYDTQYF. The CDR3 nucleotides read TGCAGTGCATTACAGGGATACGATACGCAGTATTTT.

Worth noting for this clonotype: The junction shows a germline mismatch at one end, possibly a read error. The V call is TRBV7-9, the J call TRBJ2-3; D possibly uses TRBD1 or TRBD2 (5 bases each). The CDR3 has 15 amino acids. The germline CDR1 and CDR2 sequences are SEHNR and FQNEAQ (reference sequence). CDR3 in amino acids: CAGSSASGAQRTQYF. Written as DNA, the CDR3 is TGTGCCGGCAGCTCCGCCTCCGGGGCCCAACGCACGCAGTATTTT.

For this clonotype: As the CDR3 is not closed by the conserved phenylalanine or tryptophan, this likely results from a read error. The genes are TRBV5-1 and TRBJ2-1, with 8 bases matching TRBD2. CDR1 and CDR2 from the germline V gene are SGHRS and YFSETQ. The CDR3 has 18 amino acids. Trimming at V came to 4 bases and at J to 8 bases, leaving 20 bases not matched to a gene. DNA for the CDR3: TGCGCCAGCAGCCCACTCCCCATCCCGACTAGCGATATCGATGAGCAGTTCCTC. Translating it yields CASSPLPIPTSDIDEQFL.

The chain carries TRBV5-1 and TRBJ2-6; maybe TRBD1 (5 bases). Trimming shortened V by 5 bases and J by 0 bases, and 6 bases separated the two germline ends. There are 14 residues in the CDR3. CDR1 and CDR2 from the germline V gene are SGHRS and YFSETQ. CDR3 coding DNA: TGCGCCAGCAGAGACAGCTCTGGGGCCAACGTCCTGACTTTC. Its protein product is CASRDSSGANVLTF.

J is TRBJ2-5 and V is TRBV5-1; D is unresolved. V was cut by 0 bases and J by 3 bases, with 15 bases left in between. The CDR3 runs to 16 residues. CDR1 SGHRS and CDR2 YFSETQ come from the germline V gene. CDR3 sequence: CASSLASAPAEETQYF. DNA of the CDR3: TGCGCCAGCAGCTTGGCATCCGCACCGGCCGAAGAGACCCAGTACTTC.

This clonotype was picked up many times. The gene calls are TRBV20-1 and TRBJ1-1, with unresolved D. Germline V gene lookup returns CDR1 DFQATT and CDR2 SNEGSKA (reference sequence). V dropped 3 bases and J dropped 2 bases, with 10 bases sitting between them. This CDR3 region has 13 residues. The CDR3: CSASHGGNTEAFF. The CDR3 region has the DNA TGCAGTGCTAGTCACGGCGGAAACACTGAAGCTTTCTTT.

This clonotype was seen a handful of times. The chain employs TRBV5-1 and TRBJ2-1; 11 nucleotides agree with TRBD2. The germline V gene has CDR1 SGHRS and CDR2 YFSETQ. Unmatched junction bases numbered 11, after V lost 3 bases and J lost 9 bases. The CDR3 loop spans 16 amino acids. As DNA, the CDR3 is TGCGCCAGCAGCTCCGCCGGGACTAGCGGCCCCAGTGAGCAGTTCTTC. Translation: CASSSAGTSGPSEQFF.

This clonotype was found a few times. The chain employs TRBV2 and TRBJ2-7, with D uncertain. Germline lookup yields CDR1 SNHLY and CDR2 FYNNEI. This CDR3 has 15 residues. Trimming removed 4 bases at V and 5 bases at J, with 18 bases between. CDR3 sequence reads: CASSADMAAPDEQYF. CDR3 coding DNA: TGTGCCAGCAGTGCGGATATGGCGGCTCCGGACGAGCAGTACTTC.

J is TRBJ1-6 and V is TRBV7-2; D unresolved. V lost 11 bases and J lost 17, with 25 bases in between. The CDR3 has 13 amino acids. Germline CDR1 SGHTA, CDR2 FQGNSA. In nucleotides, the CDR3 is TGTGCCTCGATGTGGAGGGAGAATTCACCTTTCCACTTT. Its protein is CASMWRENSPFHF. Full variable domain (outside the CDR3, taken from reference TRBV7-2 and TRBJ1-6): GAGVSQSPSNKVTEKGKDVELRCDPISGHTALYWYRQSLGQGLEFLIYFQGNSAPDKSGLPSDRFSAERTGGSVSTLTIQRTQQEDSAVYLCASMWRENSPFHFGNGTRLTVT.

The sample holds a few counts of this clonotype. This sequence joins TRBV5-4 and TRBJ2-3, with D maybe TRBD1 (6 bases). V gave up 4 bases and J gave up 4 bases, with 10 bases separating them. CDR3 size: 13 residues. Germline loops: CDR1 SGHNT, CDR2 YYREEE (reference sequence). CDR3 DNA sequence: TGTGCCAGCAGCCCGCGGACAGCAGATACGCAGTATTTT. This sequence encodes CASSPRTADTQYF.

On this clonotype itself: A read error may account for a junction end that differs from germline. This sequence joins TRBV28 and TRBJ1-3; tentative D call: TRBD1 (5 bases). The length of the CDR3 is 15 residues. The germline V gene has CDR1 MDHEN and CDR2 SYDVKM. CDR3 DNA: TGTGTCAGCAGTTCAGGGAGTTTGACTGGAAACACCATATATTTT. This translates into CVSSSGSLTGNTIYF.

The V call is TRBV5-4, the J call TRBJ2-2; D remains ambiguous. Between the trimmed V and J ends, which lost 5 bases and 7 bases, there was a span of 12 bases. The germline V gene has CDR1 SGHNT and CDR2 YYREEE (reference sequence). This CDR3 comprises 13 residues. CDR3 coding DNA: TGTGCCAGCAGGCGCGATTTAAGCGGGGAGCTGTTTTTT. Its translation: CASRRDLSGELFF. Based on the CDR3 plus reference TRBV5-4 and TRBJ2-2, the full variable domain is ETGVTQSPTHLIKTRGQQVTLRCSSQSGHNTVSWYQQALGQGPQFIFQYYREEENGRGNFPPRFSGLQFPNYSSELNVNALELDDSALYLCASRRDLSGELFFGEGSRLTVL.

This chain connects TRBV7-9 to TRBJ2-3; D is possibly TRBD1 (6 bases). The germline gives CDR1 SEHNR, CDR2 FQNEAQ (reference sequence). The V gene lost 1 base and the J gene lost 2 bases, with 10 bases spanning the gap. The CDR3 sequence is 15 residues long. The CDR3 sequence is CASSLGDTLTDTQYF. CDR3 nucleotide sequence: TGTGCCAGCAGCTTAGGGGACACCCTCACAGATACGCAGTATTTT.

With regard to this clonotype: A much larger clone lies a single base off, so this may be a read error. This CDR3 is CASSVLFGDTQYF. CDR3 coding DNA: TGTGCCAGCAGCGTCCTTTTTGGAGATACGCAGTATTTT. The J gene is TRBJ2-3, the V gene TRBV9; unclear D gene. With 2 bases removed from V and 5 bases from J, the gap between germline ends came to 9 bases. The CDR3 runs to 13 residues. Germline loops: CDR1 SGDLS, CDR2 YYNGEE.

This clonotype was found a few times. Mismatch with germline at one junction end may stem from a read error. The rearrangement links TRBV7-2 to TRBJ2-7; 10 nucleotides align to TRBD2. CDR1 is SGHTA and CDR2 is FQGNSA in the germline V gene. The CDR3 length is 13 residues. CDR3 sequence: CASSLAGAYEQYF. The CDR3 region has the DNA TGTGCCAGCAGCCTAGCGGGGGCCTACGAGCAGTACTTC.

On this clonotype itself: One end of the junction varies from germline; a read error may be responsible. The rearrangement uses TRBV7-8 and TRBJ1-1, with D perhaps matching TRBD1 (5 bases). The CDR3 totals 14 residues. From germline, CDR1 is SGHVS and CDR2 FQNEAQ. As DNA, the CDR3 is TGTGCCAGCAGTCTGGGACCCTCGAACACTGTAGCTTTCTTT. Encoded protein: CASSLGPSNTVAFF.

This clonotype was detected many times. The V gene is TRBV6-1, the J gene TRBJ1-2, with no clear D. Trimming removed 2 bases at V and 8 bases at J, with 15 bases between. The CDR3 has 14 amino acids. Germline V CDR1 and CDR2: MNHNS, SASEGT. CDR3 loop: CASSEPPWFGGYTF. CDR3 sequence (DNA): TGTGCCAGCAGTGAACCCCCGTGGTTCGGCGGCTACACCTTC.

The genes are TRBV7-2 and TRBJ2-7; the D is unclear. V was pared by 6 bases and J by 2 bases, with 11 bases between. Germline CDR1 and CDR2: SGHTA and FQGNSA. This CDR3 has 13 amino acids. CDR3 nucleotide sequence: TGTGCCAGCAGTCCGGACCCACCCTACGAGCAGTACTTC. This gives the protein CASSPDPPYEQYF.

This clonotype was observed a handful of times. The rearrangement joins TRBV29-1 to TRBJ1-1; D unclear. The CDR3 is 11 amino acids. Germline V gene data show CDR1 as SQVTM and CDR2 as ANQGSEA. This CDR3 reads CSATWNTEAFF. CDR3 nucleotide sequence: TGCAGTGCGACATGGAACACTGAAGCTTTCTTT. Combining the CDR3 with reference TRBV29-1 and TRBJ1-1 gives the whole variable domain SAVISQKPSRDICQRGTSLTIQCQVDSQVTMMFWYRQQPGQSLTLIATANQGSEATYESGFVIDKFPISRPNLTFSTLTVSNMSPEDSSIYLCSATWNTEAFFGQGTRLTVV.

The rearrangement links TRBV6-5 to TRBJ1-5; D remains unclear. Per germline, CDR1 MNHEY and CDR2 SVGAGI. The CDR3 contains 14 residues. V gave up 5 bases and J gave up 0 bases, with 8 bases separating them. DNA of the CDR3: TGTGCCAGCAGTAGTGTGAATAGCAATCAGCCCCAGCATTTT. It codes for CASSSVNSNQPQHF.

This clonotype was found a few times. The rearrangement links TRBV4-2 to TRBJ2-2; TRBD2 matches 14 bases. The length of the CDR3 is 22 residues. CDR1 is LGHNA and CDR2 is YNFKEQ in the germline V gene. With 0 bases clipped from V and 0 bases from J, the junction kept 12 bases outside the gene matches. The CDR3 DNA reads TGTGCCAGCAGCCAAGATTGGGGACTAGCGGGAGCCCAGATAGCGAACACCGGGGAGCTGTTTTTT. Translation: CASSQDWGLAGAQIANTGELFF.

The CDR3 spells CASNRGTGVGEQYF. The CDR3 nucleotides read TGTGCCAGCAACCGGGGAACAGGTGTGGGCGAGCAGTACTTC. The chain is built from TRBV6-6 and TRBJ2-7; D may correspond to TRBD1 or TRBD2 (5 bases each). CDR1 is MNHNY and CDR2 is SVGAGI in the germline V gene (reference sequence). The V gene lost 7 bases and the J gene lost 6 bases, with 19 bases spanning the gap. The CDR3 runs 14 residues.

Concerning this clonotype: One end of the junction varies from germline; a read error may be responsible. The rearrangement joins TRBV3-1 to TRBJ2-1, with 12 bases matching TRBD2. The germline V gene encodes CDR1 LGHDT and CDR2 YNNKEL (reference sequence). This CDR3 is 16 amino acids long. CDR3 region: CVSSQRTSGIRNEQFF. DNA for the CDR3: TGTGTCAGCAGCCAGCGGACTAGCGGGATTCGCAATGAGCAGTTCTTC.